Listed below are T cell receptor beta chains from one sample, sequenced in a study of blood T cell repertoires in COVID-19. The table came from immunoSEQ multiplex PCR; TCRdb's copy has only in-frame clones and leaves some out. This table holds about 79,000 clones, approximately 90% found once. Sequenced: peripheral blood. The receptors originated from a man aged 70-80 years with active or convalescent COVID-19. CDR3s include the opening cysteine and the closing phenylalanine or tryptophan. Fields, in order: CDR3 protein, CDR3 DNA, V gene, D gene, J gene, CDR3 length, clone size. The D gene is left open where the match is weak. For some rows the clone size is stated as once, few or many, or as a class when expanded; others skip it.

CASSQGLLAGVSYEQYF TGCGCCAGCAGCCAAGGTCTCCTAGCGGGAGTCTCCTACGAGCAGTACTTC TRBV4-1 TRBD2 TRBJ2-7 17 -
CASSSQGATQETQYF TGCGCCAGCAGCTCTCAGGGGGCCACTCAAGAGACCCAGTACTTC TRBV5-1 TRBD1 TRBJ2-5 15 once
CASSPFGDRGSNQPQHF TGTGCCAGCAGCCCATTTGGGGACAGGGGAAGCAATCAGCCCCAGCATTTT TRBV28 TRBD1 TRBJ1-5 17 -
CASSPFSGSVYEQYF TGTGCCAGCAGTCCATTTAGCGGGAGTGTCTACGAGCAGTACTTC TRBV25-1 TRBD2 TRBJ2-7 15 -
CASSLASTGTEAFF TGCGCCAGCAGCTTGGCGTCCACGGGCACTGAAGCTTTCTTT TRBV5-1 - TRBJ1-1 14 -
CASSLGQGAYGYTF TGTGCCAGCAGCTTGGGACAGGGGGCGTATGGCTACACCTTC TRBV5-5 TRBD1 TRBJ1-2 14 -
CASSPPSGSGGYTF TGTGCCAGCTCACCACCGTCAGGGTCCGGTGGCTACACCTTC TRBV18 - TRBJ1-2 14 -
CASSPGQGGGDEQFF TGTGCCAGCAGCCCCGGACAGGGGGGAGGAGATGAGCAGTTCTTC TRBV7-2 TRBD1 TRBJ2-1 15 -
CASSRKDRGSYEQYF TGTGCCAGTAGTCGAAAGGACAGGGGCTCCTACGAGCAGTACTTC TRBV19 TRBD1 TRBJ2-7 15 -
CASRVTANTEAFF TGTGCCAGCAGAGTAACAGCGAACACTGAAGCTTTCTTT TRBV6-4 - TRBJ1-1 13 -
CAWTRDWNTEAFF TGTGCCTGGACTCGGGATTGGAACACTGAAGCTTTCTTT TRBV30 - TRBJ1-1 13 -
CASSPGQANYGYTF TGTGCCAGCTCTCCGGGACAGGCTAACTATGGCTACACCTTC TRBV9 TRBD1 TRBJ1-2 14 -
CSASGRVNTEAFF TGCAGTGCTAGTGGCAGGGTGAACACTGAAGCTTTCTTT TRBV20-1 - TRBJ1-1 13 few
CASSSRQGGTAEAFF TGTGCCAGCAGTTCCCGACAGGGAGGTACGGCTGAAGCTTTCTTT TRBV6-6 TRBD1 TRBJ1-1 15 -
CASGRESYTGELFF TGTGCCAGCGGCCGGGAGTCATACACCGGGGAGCTGTTTTTT TRBV5-4 - TRBJ2-2 14 -
CASRTGTGSSYNEQFF TGTGCCAGCAGAACCGGGACTGGCAGCTCCTACAATGAGCAGTTCTTC TRBV28 - TRBJ2-1 16 -
CASIQGVSYNEQFF TGTGCCAGCATTCAGGGGGTTAGCTACAATGAGCAGTTCTTC TRBV7-9 TRBD1 TRBJ2-1 14 -
CATTGGTNTGELFF TGTGCCACCACAGGCGGCACGAACACCGGGGAGCTGTTTTTT TRBV28 - TRBJ2-2 14 -
CASSLAAGVTGELFF TGTGCCAGCAGCCTCGCGGCGGGAGTAACCGGGGAGCTGTTTTTT TRBV14 TRBD2 TRBJ2-2 15 -
CASSLSRGKNTIYF TGTGCCAGCAGCTTAAGTCGGGGTAAAAACACCATATATTTT TRBV7-8 - TRBJ1-3 14 -
CAWRRGTLFMNTEAFF TGTGCCTGGAGAAGGGGGACCCTTTTCATGAACACTGAAGCTTTCTTT TRBV30 - TRBJ1-1 16 -
CASSDGQGNQPQHF TGCGCCAGCAGCGACGGACAGGGTAATCAGCCCCAGCATTTT TRBV5-1 TRBD1 TRBJ1-5 14 -
CASGLAGGTGELFF TGTGCCAGTGGACTAGCGGGAGGCACCGGGGAGCTGTTTTTT TRBV10-3 TRBD2 TRBJ2-2 14 -
CASSSGLYNEQFF TGTGCCAGCAGCTCGGGACTATACAATGAGCAGTTCTTC TRBV7-9 TRBD2 TRBJ2-1 13 -
CASSQGVLAGGGEQYF TGTGCCAGCAGCCAAGGTGTCCTAGCGGGAGGGGGGGAGCAGTACTTC TRBV3-1/TRBV3-2 TRBD2 TRBJ2-7 16 -
CATDHGYLQGKGSRPPTYNEQFF TGTGCCACCGATCATGGGTATTTGCAGGGGAAAGGTTCCCGACCACCTACCTACAATGAGCAGTTCTTC TRBV15 - TRBJ2-1 23 -
CASSLAIRGLSNQPQHF TGTGCCAGCAGCTTGGCCATTAGGGGGTTGAGCAATCAGCCCCAGCATTTT TRBV5-5 - TRBJ1-5 17 -
CASSETARSSYNEQFF TGTGCCAGCAGCGAGACAGCGAGGAGCTCCTACAATGAGCAGTTCTTC TRBV5-6 - TRBJ2-1 16 -
CASSPTRNTEAFF TGTGCCAGCAGCCCCACACGGAACACTGAAGCTTTCTTT TRBV7-8 - TRBJ1-1 13 -
CASSMGDSTYGYTF TGTGCCAGCAGTATGGGGGACAGTACATATGGCTACACCTTC TRBV6-2/TRBV6-3 TRBD1 TRBJ1-2 14 -
CASSTTGSSYEQYF TGCGCCAGCAGCACGACCGGGAGCTCCTACGAGCAGTACTTC TRBV5-1 - TRBJ2-7 14 once
CAISETGTSSPSNEQYF TGTGCCATCAGTGAGACCGGGACTAGCAGCCCCTCCAACGAGCAGTACTTC TRBV10-3 TRBD2 TRBJ2-7 17 -
CASRSWSNTGELFF TGTGCCAGTCGGTCCTGGTCGAACACCGGGGAGCTGTTTTTT TRBV6-4 - TRBJ2-2 14 -
CAWTSSYEQYF TGTGCCTGGACTTCCTCCTACGAGCAGTACTTC TRBV30 - TRBJ2-7 11 -
CASSQQGIDNEQFF TGTGCCAGCAGCCAACAGGGCATTGACAATGAGCAGTTCTTC TRBV7-3 - TRBJ2-1 14 -
CASTKGQPSGNTIYF TGCGCCAGCACCAAGGGACAGCCCTCTGGAAACACCATATATTTT TRBV5-1 TRBD1 TRBJ1-3 15 few
CASSVGHRGGTEAFF TGCGCCAGCAGCGTCGGACACCGGGGAGGCACTGAAGCTTTCTTT TRBV5-1 - TRBJ1-1 15 -
CASSTTAGGPETQYF TGTGCCAGCAGTACGACAGCGGGAGGGCCGGAGACCCAGTACTTC TRBV6-2/TRBV6-3 TRBD2 TRBJ2-5 15 -
CSASWGGQGAVNGYTF TGCAGTGCTAGTTGGGGGGGCCAGGGGGCGGTAAATGGCTACACCTTC TRBV20-1 TRBD1 TRBJ1-2 16 -
CASSKRQGVAEAFF TGTGCCAGCAGCAAAAGACAGGGTGTGGCTGAAGCTTTCTTT TRBV5-6 TRBD1 TRBJ1-1 14 -
CASSAGTSGNYNEQFF TGTGCCAGCAGCGCCGGGACTAGCGGGAACTACAATGAGCAGTTCTTC TRBV7-3 TRBD2 TRBJ2-1 16 -
CASSAHPVGTSGSYEQYF TGTGCCAGCAGCGCGCACCCTGTAGGGACTAGCGGCTCCTACGAGCAGTACTTC TRBV9 TRBD2 TRBJ2-7 18 -
CASSPTGLAVGEQFF TGTGCCAGTAGTCCTACGGGACTCGCAGTTGGCGAGCAGTTCTTC TRBV19 - TRBJ2-1 15 -
CSARTGATEAFF TGCAGCGCTCGGACAGGGGCAACTGAAGCTTTCTTT TRBV29-1 TRBD1 TRBJ1-1 12 -
CASSPRRWPQHF TGTGCCAGCAGCCCTCGGAGGTGGCCCCAGCATTTT TRBV28 - TRBJ1-5 12 -
CASSRDRPGQGIGYTF TGTGCCAGCAGCCGCGATCGACCGGGACAGGGAATAGGCTACACCTTC TRBV7-3 TRBD1 TRBJ1-2 16 -
CASSQRDHKNIQYF TGTGCCAGCAGCCAGCGGGACCACAAAAACATTCAGTACTTC TRBV3-1/TRBV3-2 - TRBJ2-4 14 -
CASSEARGDTQYF TGTGCCAGCAGTGAAGCAAGGGGGGATACGCAGTATTTT TRBV6-1 - TRBJ2-3 13 -
CASSLSQANQPQHF TGTGCCAGCAGTTTATCACAGGCCAATCAGCCCCAGCATTTT TRBV27 - TRBJ1-5 14 -
CASSPSSRGDTEAFF TGTGCCAGCTCACCTAGCTCCAGGGGGGACACTGAAGCTTTCTTT TRBV18 TRBD1 TRBJ1-1 15 -
CASSREGISYEQYF TGTGCCAGCAGCCGGGAGGGGATCTCCTACGAGCAGTACTTC TRBV7-9 TRBD2 TRBJ2-7 14 -